The 29 T cell receptor beta chains below were found in one sample sequenced in a study of T-cell reconstitution after alpha-beta-depleted transplantation in children. Unique molecular identifiers were used in preparing the TCRbeta library. Via MiXCR, TCRdb re-called the PCR reads, giving one row per CDR3 protein. The sample shows hundreds of thousands of distinct CDR3 sequences, roughly a quarter of them seen only once. Sequencing used PBMCs, mostly from graft donor cells, obtained 360 days after TCRalphabeta/CD19-depleted stem cell transplant. The receptor set was obtained from a female patient between 2 and 15 years old who had a stem cell transplant for congenital amegakaryocytic thrombocytopenia, so the T cells may come from the graft donor.

This clonotype was detected only a few times. The chain couples TRBV2 to TRBJ2-7, with D uncertain. The CDR3 runs 14 residues. V was cut by 9 bases and J by 2 bases, with 17 bases left in between. Germline V gene lookup returns CDR1 SNHLY and CDR2 FYNNEI. The CDR3: CARTLFTEPYEQYF. As DNA, the CDR3 is TGTGCCAGAACCCTATTCACAGAACCCTACGAGCAGTACTTC.

In its sample, this clonotype was seen a few times. The chain has TRBV20-1 and TRBJ2-3; D is unresolved. CDR3 length: 14 residues. V was clipped by 2 bases and J by 6 bases, with 15 bases between them. The V gene's germline CDR1 is DFQATT and CDR2 SNEGSKA (reference sequence). CDR3 sequence reads: CSARLFSELDTQYF. In DNA, the CDR3 is TGCAGTGCTAGACTCTTTTCAGAATTGGATACGCAGTATTTT.

In its sample, this clonotype was seen a few times. The V call is TRBV20-1, the J call TRBJ2-5; D is unclear. Between the trimmed V and J ends, which lost 1 base and 7 bases, there was a span of 4 bases. Per the germline V gene, CDR1 is DFQATT and CDR2 is SNEGSKA (reference sequence). The CDR3 totals 10 residues. CDR3 amino acids: CSARGGTQYF. CDR3 sequence (DNA): TGCAGTGCTAGAGGCGGGACCCAGTACTTC.

A few counts support this clonotype. The V gene is TRBV21-1, the J gene TRBJ2-7; the table assigns TRBD1, which was not confirmed against the DNA. TRBV21-1 is given as a pseudogene. The CDR3 runs 17 residues. The CDR3 loop is CASSKRIRGLTPHEQYF. CDR3 nucleotides: TGTGCCAGCAGCAAAAGAATCAGGGGCCTAACGCCTCACGAGCAGTACTTC.

This clonotype occurred a few times. The chain links TRBV12-3 or TRBV12-4 to TRBJ2-2; 8 nucleotides align to TRBD1. The CDR3 has 15 residues. Trimming removed 4 bases from V and 3 bases from J; junction bases left unmatched: 4. The CDR3 nucleotides read TGTGCCAGCAGTTGGCAGGGGGCGGACACCGGGGAGCTGTTTTTT. This codes for CASSWQGADTGELFF.

V usage is TRBV5-4 and J usage is TRBJ2-7; no definite D call. The V and J ends lost 0 bases and 5 bases respectively, with 6 bases between them. The CDR3 consists of 12 residues. CDR1 is SGHNT, CDR2 YYREEE, per germline (reference sequence). The CDR3 region is CASSLDRDEQYF. As DNA, the CDR3 is TGTGCCAGCAGCTTGGATCGGGACGAGCAGTACTTC.

This clonotype has only a few counts. The V and J genes are TRBV29-1 and TRBJ2-7, with D perhaps TRBD1 (6 bases). Trimming cost V 4 bases and J 0 bases, with 10 bases left between them. The CDR3 covers 13 residues. Per germline, CDR1 SQVTM and CDR2 ANQGSEA. CDR3 loop: CSVVQGSSYEQYF. CDR3 bases: TGCAGCGTTGTACAGGGCAGCTCCTACGAGCAGTACTTC.

The V call is TRBV5-1, the J call TRBJ2-3; no clear D gene. The V gene's germline CDR1 is SGHRS and CDR2 YFSETQ. V lost 6 bases, J lost 1 base, and 6 bases lay in between. This CDR3 spans 12 amino acids. CDR3 amino acids: CASKRGTDTQYF. The CDR3 DNA reads as TGCGCCAGCAAAAGGGGCACAGATACGCAGTATTTT. The full variable domain, completed using reference TRBV5-1 and TRBJ2-3, is KAGVTQTPRYLIKTRGQQVTLSCSPISGHRSVSWYQQTPGQGLQFLFEYFSETQRNKGNFPGRFSGRQFSNSRSEMNVSTLELGDSALYLCASKRGTDTQYFGPGTRLTVL.

This chain connects TRBV29-1 to TRBJ2-7; 10 positions agree with TRBD1. Germline V gene lookup returns CDR1 SQVTM and CDR2 ANQGSEA. This CDR3 has 13 residues. With V trimmed by 6 bases and J by 4 bases, 6 bases remained unmatched. The CDR3 DNA sequence: TGCAGCGTCAGACAGGGGGCTGGTTACGAGCAGTACTTC. Translation gives CSVRQGAGYEQYF.

This clonotype was seen once. The chain has TRBV6-2 or TRBV6-3 and TRBJ1-2; 7 positions agree with TRBD1. V lost 2 bases to trimming and J lost 0 bases; unmatched junction nucleotides: 15. The CDR3 runs to 19 residues. Germline assignment: CDR1 MNHEY and CDR2 SVGEGT. CDR3 residues: CASSYLTGQKLQANYGYTF. CDR3 coding DNA: TGTGCCAGCAGTTACCTAACGGGACAGAAATTACAAGCTAACTATGGCTACACCTTC.

This clonotype came up a few times. The chain recombines TRBV2 with TRBJ1-6, with D hard to call. This CDR3 is 14 amino acids long. Trimming removed 8 bases from V and 13 bases from J, with 21 bases in between. CDR1 SNHLY and CDR2 FYNNEI come from the germline V gene. The CDR3 DNA sequence: TGTGCCAGCGGGTCGGGCAAGGAAATGGTTCCCCTCCACTTT. Protein sequence: CASGSGKEMVPLHF.

The sample holds a few counts of this clonotype. The chain uses TRBV20-1 and TRBJ2-5; 8 nucleotides line up with TRBD2. Per germline, CDR1 DFQATT and CDR2 SNEGSKA (reference sequence). V trimming: 3 bases; J trimming: 1 base; junction bases outside the gene matches: 7. The CDR3 length is 15 residues. The CDR3 reads CSASGGAPAQETQYF. The CDR3 coding sequence is TGCAGTGCTAGCGGGGGGGCCCCCGCCCAAGAGACCCAGTACTTC.

Only a few counts were recorded for this clonotype. The chain's CDR3 is CASSLQGTGYEQYF. In nucleotides, the CDR3 is TGCGCCAGCAGCTTGCAGGGGACCGGCTACGAGCAGTACTTC. The chain employs TRBV5-1 and TRBJ2-7; D might be TRBD1 (6 bases). Germline V CDR1 and CDR2: SGHRS, YFSETQ. The CDR3 spans 14 residues. Between the trimmed V and J ends, which lost 1 base and 3 bases, there was a span of 11 bases.

The rearrangement links TRBV28 to TRBJ2-1, with D maybe TRBD2 (5 bases). The CDR3 totals 15 residues. V was pared by 1 base and J by 8 bases, with 15 bases between. CDR1 MDHEN and CDR2 SYDVKM come from the germline V gene. For the CDR3, the DNA is TGTGCCAGCAGTTTATATCTGGAGGTGTGGCATGAGCAGTTCTTC. Residues: CASSLYLEVWHEQFF.

The J gene is TRBJ1-1, the V gene TRBV3-1; D is unclear. Germline assignment: CDR1 LGHDT and CDR2 YNNKEL (reference sequence). Between the trimmed V and J ends, which lost 1 base and 4 bases, there was a span of 7 bases. This CDR3 is 13 amino acids long. CDR3 sequence: CASSQVTGTEAFF. The CDR3 nucleotides are TGTGCCAGCAGCCAAGTCACGGGCACTGAAGCTTTCTTT.

This clonotype has only a few counts. The rearrangement uses TRBV18 and TRBJ2-7, with D possibly TRBD2 on 5 matching bases. Trimming removed 2 bases at V and 7 bases at J, with 9 bases between. CDR3 length: 12 residues. Germline values: CDR1 KGHSH, CDR2 LQKENI. The CDR3: CASSPGGEEQYF. The CDR3 nucleotides read TGTGCCAGCTCACCAGGTGGGGAGGAGCAGTACTTC.

The V and J genes are TRBV5-1 and TRBJ2-7; 8 bases match TRBD1. The CDR3 length is 15 residues. Unmatched junction bases numbered 6, after V lost 0 bases and J lost 4 bases. The germline V gene has CDR1 SGHRS and CDR2 YFSETQ. The CDR3 reads CASSLAPRQGYEQYF. The CDR3 bases are TGCGCCAGCAGCTTGGCCCCGAGACAGGGGTACGAGCAGTACTTC.

This clonotype has at least ten counts. The rearrangement uses TRBV7-9 and TRBJ1-4; D gene uncertain. CDR3 size: 13 residues. The V and J ends lost 6 bases and 5 bases respectively, with 10 bases between them. Per the germline V gene, CDR1 is SEHNR and CDR2 is FQNEAQ (reference sequence). The CDR3 sequence: CASRRHGNEKLFF. The CDR3 DNA reads as TGTGCCAGCAGAAGACACGGGAATGAAAAACTGTTTTTT.

The rearrangement links TRBV6-1 to TRBJ1-2; 7 bases align to TRBD1. The CDR3 sequence is 14 residues long. Germline loops: CDR1 MNHNS, CDR2 SASEGT. V gave up 3 bases and J gave up 5 bases; unmatched junction bases: 6. The CDR3 sequence is CASSDRTGPYGYTF. CDR3 sequence (DNA): TGTGCCAGCAGTGATAGGACAGGCCCATATGGCTACACCTTC.

This sequence joins TRBV12-3 or TRBV12-4 and TRBJ1-5; D is undetermined. V gave up 5 bases and J gave up 3 bases, with 2 bases separating them. The CDR3 has 11 amino acids. CDR3: CASSPNQPQHF. The CDR3 DNA sequence: TGTGCCAGCAGTCCCAATCAGCCCCAGCATTTT.

For the CDR3, the DNA is TGTGCCAGCTCATCGGGTGTGGCTGGAAACACCATATATTTT. Amino acids: CASSSGVAGNTIYF. The rearrangement links TRBV18 to TRBJ1-3; D is uncertain. This CDR3 is 14 amino acids long. V lost 5 bases, J lost 2 bases, and 10 bases lay in between. Germline V lookup: CDR1 KGHSH, CDR2 LQKENI.

The rearrangement joins TRBV29-1 to TRBJ2-1; weak D call: TRBD2 (7 bases). The CDR3 runs to 12 residues. Germline V lookup: CDR1 SQVTM, CDR2 ANQGSEA. V dropped 5 bases and J dropped 5 bases, with 10 bases sitting between them. CDR3 in amino acids: CSVKGGDNEQFF. In nucleotides, the CDR3 is TGCAGCGTTAAAGGGGGGGACAATGAGCAGTTCTTC.

There are many counts of this clonotype. The chain joins TRBV24-1 to TRBJ2-1; 10 bases match TRBD1. Per the germline V gene, CDR1 is KGHDR and CDR2 is SFDVKD. Trimming cost V 4 bases and J 7 bases; bases outside gene matches: 12. CDR3 size: 17 residues. In DNA form, the CDR3 reads TGTGCCACCAGTGACTGGACAGGGGGTATCTTAGGGAATGAGCAGTTCTTC. Translated, it gives CATSDWTGGILGNEQFF.

This clonotype has more than one count but fewer than ten. V and J are TRBV10-3 and TRBJ1-1, with D maybe TRBD1 (5 bases). From germline, CDR1 is ENHRY and CDR2 SYGVKD. CDR3 length equals 13 residues. Trimming removed 7 bases from V and 1 base from J, with 10 bases in between. CDR3 in DNA: TGTGCCATCACCGGGACGGCGAACACTGAAGCTTTCTTT. This sequence encodes CAITGTANTEAFF.

This chain uses TRBV7-2 with TRBJ2-3, with D perhaps assigned TRBD1 or TRBD2 (6 bases each). Germline CDR1 and CDR2: SGHTA and FQGNSA. The ends were cut back, 3 bases at V and 6 bases at J, with 19 bases in the middle. CDR3 length equals 16 residues. CDR3 loop: CASSFTPGAVADTQYF. For the CDR3, the DNA is TGTGCCAGCAGCTTTACTCCGGGGGCAGTTGCGGATACGCAGTATTTT.

This clonotype appeared a few times. This CDR3 reads CASGADRWTRDTQYF. The CDR3, as DNA: TGTGCCAGCGGAGCAGACAGGTGGACGAGAGATACGCAGTATTTT. This rearrangement joins TRBV12-3 or TRBV12-4 to TRBJ2-3; a weak D match, TRBD1 (6 bases). This CDR3 has 15 amino acids. Trimming cost V 8 bases and J 5 bases, with 20 bases left between them.

This rearrangement joins TRBV20-1 to TRBJ1-1; 7 bases align to TRBD1. V was pared by 6 bases and J by 6 bases, with 10 bases of the junction left unmatched. The germline CDR1 and CDR2 sequences are DFQATT and SNEGSKA (reference sequence). This CDR3 contains 13 residues. The CDR3 protein is CSAMGQPHAEAFF. The CDR3, as DNA: TGCAGTGCGATGGGACAGCCTCACGCTGAAGCTTTCTTT.

The genes are TRBV7-9 and TRBJ2-7; TRBD2 might be the D (6 bases). V was clipped by 4 bases and J by 5 bases, with 12 bases between them. CDR3 length: 13 amino acids. Germline CDR1 SEHNR, CDR2 FQNEAQ (reference sequence). The DNA for the CDR3 is TGTGCCAGCAGCTCCCGTGGAGGGAACGAGCAGTACTTC. Residues: CASSSRGGNEQYF.

V and J are TRBV7-2 and TRBJ2-7; D is unresolved. Trimming pared 2 bases from V and 3 bases from J, leaving 14 bases between. Germline V gene data show CDR1 as SGHTA and CDR2 as FQGNSA. This CDR3 comprises 15 residues. CDR3 DNA sequence: TGTGCCAGCAGCTTATTAGACCGACGGGTCTACGAGCAGTACTTC. Protein: CASSLLDRRVYEQYF.